The entry that follows covers one T cell receptor (beta chain) sequence. There is no known antigen for this receptor. One junction end does not reproduce the germline sequence, and a read error may be involved. Reading the germline V gene (reference sequence) gives CDR1 GTSNPN and CDR2 SVGIG. The CDR3 has 15 amino acids, counting the end cysteine and phenylalanine. Solely the CDR3 DNA is kept, with 45 bases framed from the first base. The receptor library was made with the immunoSEQ multiplex PCR assay. For the multiplex PCR, a mixture combining 60 forward primers for TCR Vbeta segments and 13 reverse primers for TCR Jbeta segments was used. Amplification of the CDR3 region of rearranged TCR beta genes was performed with a multiplex PCR assay on genomic DNA. The Illumina HiSeq System was used to sequence the amplified TCR beta libraries as 87-base-pair reads. As for the original processing: A later analysis counted 65 million to 90 million unique TCR beta chains across the 666 repertoires, and some 12 million of these chains were shared by at least two donors. Raw reads were error-corrected and collapsed into unique sequences by a nearest-neighbor algorithm in which closely related sequences were merged to remove PCR and sequencing errors. CDR3 sequences were aligned to IMGT reference sequences to assign V, D and J gene segments. For a sequence to be retained, a match of at least six nucleotides was required to both a V gene segment and a J gene segment. Rearrangements were classified as productive when the CDR3 lacked stop codons and remained in frame with V and J, and all other rearrangements were classified as non-productive. Following IMGT convention, CDR3 was defined as the stretch from the second conserved V-encoded cysteine up to the conserved J-encoded phenylalanine. Sequences without an unambiguous match to a single V gene segment were excluded from the earlier analysis of about 600 of the donors. An earlier analysis of roughly 590 of the donors called V segments functional above 56.7% productive rearrangements and segregating when the between-donor standard deviation exceeded 5%. A statistical classification framework was built for diagnosing cytomegalovirus status from the catalog of TCR beta chain sequences. In a later analysis, V and J genes were assigned by comparing TCR nucleotide sequences against IMGT/GENE-DB human TR gene sequences. The TCRdist pipeline was used in a later analysis to assign CDR3 sequences and most-parsimonious VDJ recombination scenarios. In a later analysis, each TCR beta chain was defined by its CDR3 amino acid sequence together with its V-gene family, and reads lacking a unique V-gene family were excluded. To address suspected cross-contamination and a sequencing artifact, a later analysis removed 450 to 700 highly shared, low-generation-probability nucleotide sequences. For each public chain, a later analysis derived a clonal expansion index from normalized ranks of inferred template counts within each repertoire. In a later analysis, generation probabilities were computed with a VDJ recombination model fitted to out-of-frame rearrangements, and the resulting probabilities were checked against IGoR. In a later analysis, TCR-TCR, TCR-HLA and TCR-CMV co-occurrence was scored with hypergeometric tests, and a repertoire-size bias correction was applied to TCR pairs. In a later analysis, false discovery rates were estimated by permuting HLA or CMV assignments 20 times. In a later analysis, co-occurring TCRs were grouped with DBSCAN, and TCRdist sequence similarity was added when clustering was performed within HLA-allele-positive subsets. Repertoires with fewer than 30,000 or more than 120,000 public chains were left out of co-occurrence clustering, as were about 5 repertoires with anomalous nucleotide sharing. What TCRdb holds here is the immuneACCESS table cut down to in-frame rearrangements. Part of the clones is not present; checked against another copy, under half of the missing clones reflect an unresolved V gene, and the others are unexplained. Clonal size and the V and J genes are those of that table, whereas D and trimming came from the DNA. Within this sample are about 89,000 clones, with 60% to 70% of them counted one time only. The ten top clones hold 6.3% of the sample.

These data are taken from a study of cytomegalovirus exposure and HLA in healthy donors (dated by TCRdb to 2017 to 2019). Notes on the research overall: According to an earlier analysis of 587 of the donors, about 170 million T cells yielded some 110 million unique TCR beta sequences and 276 Gb of sequence data. Using immunosequencing, the study profiled T cell repertoires from 550 to 750 subjects and related those repertoires to cytomegalovirus serostatus. Across approximately 400 genotyped donors of the cohort, an average of roughly 230,000 unique TCR beta nucleotide sequences per donor were sequenced, and about a sixth of those sequences were non-productive. Typing coverage differed by locus: A, B, C, DRB1 and DQB1 were typed in about 620-630 donors, DQA1 in approximately 520, DPA1 in 600 to 610, and DPB1 in 472. The later analysis used no new phenotypic data to find candidate immune exposures, relying instead on TCR beta sequences and their occurrence across donors. The study was designed to test whether signatures of past pathogen exposure could be identified by cataloging public T cell receptors. Besides the first cohort of 550 to 750 subjects, a separate validation cohort made up of roughly 130 different subjects was used. All discovery cohort repertoires had been generated using a single sequencing platform. Donor age, sex, ethnicity and CMV serostatus were compiled alongside the repertoire data. HLA typing covered class I and class II loci at four-digit resolution. An earlier analysis of around 640 of the donors used high-throughput TCR beta sequencing to judge whether each TCR beta V gene segment behaved as functional or pseudogenic. Of the roughly 420 genotyped donors, roughly 76% were placed in the genetic ancestry cluster associated with self-reported Caucasian donors. Roughly 290 gigabases of sequencing data and 91 million or so unique TCR sequences made up an early release that covered 500 to 700 HLA-typed donors. To predict cytomegalovirus infection status, the study combined high-throughput TCR immunosequencing, statistical association of individual TCRs with disease status, and machine learning. Because of strong linkage in the cohort, five DR-DQ haplotypes were treated as single units for association and clustering. In a later genetic analysis, genome-wide SNP genotypes for about 55% of the roughly 670 donors were used, and that subset was treated as a discovery cohort. A later analysis re-analyzed previously published TCR beta repertoires from approximately 700 donors and added high-resolution HLA genotyping to study TCR occurrence patterns.

The cohort consisted of some 670 healthy bone marrow donors. At the time of sampling, all cohort members were nominally healthy, though unrecorded immune exposures were likely present. The donor was CMV seronegative and was included in the group of a few hundred seronegative cohort members. Every donor gave a peripheral blood sample, and the peripheral blood mononuclear cells from that sample were used for TCR beta sequencing. The Qiagen DNeasy Blood Extraction Kit was used to extract genomic DNA from the blood cell samples. Beyond this particular receptor, the publication reports: Some IMGT-functional V segments, including TRBV6-2 and TRBV6-3, could not be distinguished by the 87-base-pair reads and were therefore excluded. Immune exposure information for the cohort was limited to CMV serostatus. In a later analysis, HLA-associated TCR beta chains showed more clonal expansion and lower generation probabilities than non-associated chains that were equally common. In a later analysis, TCR association rates were found to vary across HLA loci, with the most associated TCRs seen for DRB1 alleles and the fewest for HLA-C alleles. It was suggested by the authors that the approach could potentially be generalized to other disease states and immunological phenotypes. According to a later genetic analysis, donors in an Asian-associated ancestry cluster had fewer N-insertions in productive TCRs than the approximately 700-donor mean. In a later analysis, most CMV-associated TCR beta chains were found to appear HLA-restricted, with HLA associations seemingly driven largely by CMV exposure. When HLA alleles, especially DR and DQ, strongly co-occurred, attributing TCR associations to individual alleles was difficult. The earlier analysis of approximately 540 of the donors excluded approximately 15 rarely observed V segments, including chromosome 9 orphons, because counts were too low. A total of 164 TCR beta chains were listed by the study as associated with cytomegalovirus. A further reported finding was that TCR beta sequences accurately predicted the HLA-A and HLA-B alleles for most subjects in the first cohort. A cluster of highly shared sequence variants was judged likely to be a technical artifact of the sequencing pipeline. In an earlier analysis of fewer than 700 of the donors, most TCR beta V segments appeared in productive rearrangements about 87% or about 30% of the time, broadly matching IMGT annotations. In a later genetic analysis, a missense DCLRE1C variant was associated with V-gene and J-gene trimming of TCR beta chains, and the association was replicated in an independent cohort. Because some donors lacked HLA typing at each locus, the association tests relied only on the typed subset. Three of the identified cytomegalovirus-associated TCR beta chains were confirmed in vitro to be specific for cytomegalovirus antigens. Specific HLA alleles were associated with 18,000 or so TCR beta sequences at a false discovery rate of 0.05 in a later analysis. Most TCR sequences were seen in very few donors, while some public TCRs were found in many individuals. This cohort had only TCR beta chains sequenced, and the lack of alpha or paired-chain data limited which features could be detected. The presence/absence analyses assumed that sequencing depth was roughly uniform across donors, and that assumption may not be true. Correlated functional status among segregating V segments might reflect linkage disequilibrium, but an unknown experimental factor could not be ruled out. Cytomegalovirus status was reported to be diagnosed by the classifier with high specificity and sensitivity in both the original and validation cohorts. A later analysis reported that several top co-occurrence clusters appeared linked to parvovirus B19, influenza, CMV and Epstein-Barr virus.

This TCR was sampled from a woman aged 25 to 39 in good health and CMV-seronegative. The chain uses TRBV30 and TRBJ2-6, with a weak D call of TRBD2 (6 bases match). Input material: PBMCs. The nucleotide sequence is given as TGTGCCTGGAGTGTTGGAGGGTCTGGGGCCAACGCCCTGACTTTC. It translates as CAWSVGGSGANALTF. Extended through the reference TRBV30 and TRBJ2-6 proteins, this CDR3 yields the full variable domain: SQTIHQWPATLVQPVGSPLSLECTVEGTSNPNLYWYRQAAGRGLQLLFYSVGIGQISSEVPQNLSASRPQDRQFILSSKKLLLSDSGFYLCAWSVGGSGANALTFGAGSRLTVL.